This T cell receptor beta chain was captured in a study of metastatic and nonmetastatic thyroid tumors. About the research overall: The study looked at repertoires side by side in blood and in tumor or nodule tissue from malignant and benign thyroid patients.

This clone was picked up a small number of times. The trim removed 5 bases at V and 2 bases at J, leaving 5 bases unmatched. This CDR3 is 14 amino acids long. Germline lookup yields CDR1 ENHRY and CDR2 SYGVKD. Not a single patient had been given any form of treatment at any point before undergoing thyroid surgery. Per the original data handling: A papillary thyroid cancer distant-metastasis classifier was built from CDR3 differences across clinicopathological groups. MiXCR re-clonotyped the PCR reads for TCRdb. The V and J calls here are based on TCRdb, not the publication. The table shows 35,000 to 50,000 clones, with approximately 19% occurring only once.

Sequencing used blood. The receptor was isolated from a female donor with papillary thyroid cancer or a benign thyroid nodule (not recorded which). Some clones in this sample may be carry-over from other donors' samples. This chain uses TRBV10-3 with TRBJ1-2, with 7 bases fitting TRBD1. The CDR3 sequence: CAISTGTENYGYTF. In DNA form, the CDR3 reads TGTGCCATCAGTACCGGGACAGAAAACTATGGCTACACCTTC.